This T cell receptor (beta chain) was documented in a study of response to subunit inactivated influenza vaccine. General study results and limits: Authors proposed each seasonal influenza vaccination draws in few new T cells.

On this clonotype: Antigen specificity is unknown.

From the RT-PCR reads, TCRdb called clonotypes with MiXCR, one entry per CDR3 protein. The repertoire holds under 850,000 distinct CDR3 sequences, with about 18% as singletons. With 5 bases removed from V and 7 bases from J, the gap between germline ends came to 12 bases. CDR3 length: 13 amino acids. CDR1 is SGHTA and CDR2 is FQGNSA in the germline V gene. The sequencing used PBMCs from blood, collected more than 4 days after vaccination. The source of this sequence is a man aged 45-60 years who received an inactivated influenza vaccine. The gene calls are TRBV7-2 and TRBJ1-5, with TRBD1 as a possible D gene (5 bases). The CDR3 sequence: CASSILTAQPQHF. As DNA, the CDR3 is TGTGCCAGCAGCATACTGACAGCACAGCCCCAGCATTTT.